Reported below is one T cell receptor (beta chain). Its antigen is unknown. One junction end does not reproduce the germline sequence, and a read error may be involved. This sample was taken from a study of tumor-infiltrating lymphocytes in primary liver carcinoma. Points from the study as a whole: With p = 0.039, the top-250-clone fraction in tumors significantly exceeded that in blood. Pairs comparing tumor with adjacent tissue or blood overlapped less than pairs drawn from tumor regions.

Total RNA (roughly 530 ng) served as template for TCR beta cDNA synthesis primed by a constant-region primer. Employing slightly modified ARM-PCR, three nested multiplex PCR rounds were run, and these gave rise to the TCR beta libraries. A C-beta reverse primer and TRBV1-TRBV30 forward primers served in each of the first two PCR rounds, at roughly 10 cycles apiece. TCRdb re-called the multiplex PCR reads with MiXCR, one entry per CDR3 protein. The sample yields 320,000 or so distinct CDR3 sequences, 65% seen once. Germline DNA was also extracted, and blood RNA derived from unsorted whole blood. CDR1 is KGHDR and CDR2 is SFDVKD in the germline V gene. The CDR3 has 16 amino acids.

This TCR was recovered from a man between 40 and 49 years old with primary liver carcinoma and hepatitis B virus infection. Source material: peripheral blood. V is TRBV24-1 and J is TRBJ2-1; TRBD1 matches at 9 bases. CDR3 amino acids: CATSGGQGAPYNGQFF. DNA of the CDR3: TGTGCCACCAGTGGGGGACAGGGAGCACCCTACAATGGGCAGTTCTTC.